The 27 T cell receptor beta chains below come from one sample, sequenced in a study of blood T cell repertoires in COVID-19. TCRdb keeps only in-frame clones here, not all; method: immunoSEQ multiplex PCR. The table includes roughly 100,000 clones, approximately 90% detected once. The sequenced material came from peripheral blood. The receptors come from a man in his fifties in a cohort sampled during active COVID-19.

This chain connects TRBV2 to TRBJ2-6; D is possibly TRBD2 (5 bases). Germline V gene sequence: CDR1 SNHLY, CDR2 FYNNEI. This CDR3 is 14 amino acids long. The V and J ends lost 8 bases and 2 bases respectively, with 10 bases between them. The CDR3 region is CASSRETGANVLTF. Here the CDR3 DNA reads TGTGCCAGCTCACGGGAAACTGGGGCCAACGTCCTGACTTTC.

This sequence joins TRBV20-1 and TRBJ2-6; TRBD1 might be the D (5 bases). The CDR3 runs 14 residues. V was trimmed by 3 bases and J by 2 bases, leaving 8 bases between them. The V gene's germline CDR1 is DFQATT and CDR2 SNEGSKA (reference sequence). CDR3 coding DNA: TGCAGTGCTAGTGGGGCCGCTGGGGCCAACGTCCTGACTTTC. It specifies CSASGAAGANVLTF.

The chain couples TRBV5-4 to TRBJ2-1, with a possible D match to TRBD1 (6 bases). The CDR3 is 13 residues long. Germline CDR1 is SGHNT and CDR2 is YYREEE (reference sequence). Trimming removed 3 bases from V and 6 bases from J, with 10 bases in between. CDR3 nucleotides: TGTGCCAGCAGCTCAACACAGGGCAATGAGCAGTTCTTC. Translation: CASSSTQGNEQFF.

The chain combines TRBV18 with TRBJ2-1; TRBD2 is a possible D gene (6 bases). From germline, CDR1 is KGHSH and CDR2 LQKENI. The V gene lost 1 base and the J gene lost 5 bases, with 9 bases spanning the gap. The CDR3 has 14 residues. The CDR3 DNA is TGTGCCAGCTCACCACTCAGGAGGGACAATGAGCAGTTCTTC. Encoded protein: CASSPLRRDNEQFF.

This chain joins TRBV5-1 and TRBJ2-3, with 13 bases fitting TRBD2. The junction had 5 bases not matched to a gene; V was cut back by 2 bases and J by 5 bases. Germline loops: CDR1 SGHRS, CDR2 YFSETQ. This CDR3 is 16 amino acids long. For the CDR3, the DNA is TGCGCCAGCAGCTTAACTAGCGGGGGGGTTAAAGATACGCAGTATTTT. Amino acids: CASSLTSGGVKDTQYF.

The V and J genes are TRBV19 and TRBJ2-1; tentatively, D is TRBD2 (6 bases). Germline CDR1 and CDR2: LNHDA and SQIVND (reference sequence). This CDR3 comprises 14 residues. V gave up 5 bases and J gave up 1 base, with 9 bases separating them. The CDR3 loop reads CASSDRGSYNEQFF. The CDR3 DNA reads TGTGCCAGTAGTGACCGGGGGTCCTACAATGAGCAGTTCTTC.

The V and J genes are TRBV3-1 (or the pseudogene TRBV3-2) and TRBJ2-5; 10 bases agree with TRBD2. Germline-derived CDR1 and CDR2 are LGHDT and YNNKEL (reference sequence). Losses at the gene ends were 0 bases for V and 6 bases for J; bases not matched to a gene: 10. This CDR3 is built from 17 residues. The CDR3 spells CASSQDSAGGRRKTQYF. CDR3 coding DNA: TGTGCCAGCAGCCAAGATTCAGCGGGGGGGCGGCGAAAGACCCAGTACTTC.

The CDR3 reads CASSLSPGGRYEQYF. The CDR3 DNA follows: TGTGCCAGCAGCTTAAGTCCCGGGGGGCGTTACGAGCAGTACTTC. This chain connects TRBV11-2 to TRBJ2-7; D is perhaps TRBD2 (7 bases). The CDR3 runs 15 residues. V was clipped by 2 bases and J by 4 bases, with 15 bases between them. Germline V lookup: CDR1 SGHAT, CDR2 FQNNGV.

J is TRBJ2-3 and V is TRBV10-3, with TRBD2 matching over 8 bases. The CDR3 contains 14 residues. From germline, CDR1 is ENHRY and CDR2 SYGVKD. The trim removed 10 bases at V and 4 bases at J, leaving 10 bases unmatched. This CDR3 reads CATQLAGSADTQYF. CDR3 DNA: TGTGCCACTCAGTTAGCGGGGTCCGCAGATACGCAGTATTTT.

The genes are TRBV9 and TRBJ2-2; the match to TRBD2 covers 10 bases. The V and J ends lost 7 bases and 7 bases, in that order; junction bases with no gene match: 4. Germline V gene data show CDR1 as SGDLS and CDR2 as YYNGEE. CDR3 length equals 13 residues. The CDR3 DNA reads TGTGCCAGCGGGGGACTAGCGATCGGGGAGCTGTTTTTT. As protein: CASGGLAIGELFF.

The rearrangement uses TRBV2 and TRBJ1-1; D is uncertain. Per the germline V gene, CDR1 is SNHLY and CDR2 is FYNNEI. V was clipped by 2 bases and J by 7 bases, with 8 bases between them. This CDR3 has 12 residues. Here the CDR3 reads CASSEQSFEAFF. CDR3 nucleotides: TGTGCCAGCAGTGAACAAAGCTTTGAAGCTTTCTTT.

The CDR3: CASITDGGGGVGELFF. In DNA form, the CDR3 reads TGTGCCAGCATAACCGACGGCGGCGGCGGGGTCGGGGAGCTGTTTTTT. The chain has TRBV6-6 and TRBJ2-2, with TRBD2 as a possible D gene (6 bases). The CDR3 runs to 16 residues. Trimming removed 7 bases from V and 7 bases from J, with 22 bases in between. CDR1 and CDR2 (germline): MNHNY, SVGAGI (reference sequence).

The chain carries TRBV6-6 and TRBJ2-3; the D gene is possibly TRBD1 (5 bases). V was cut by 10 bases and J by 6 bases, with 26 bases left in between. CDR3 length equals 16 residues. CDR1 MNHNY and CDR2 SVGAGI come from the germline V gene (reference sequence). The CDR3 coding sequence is TGTGCCACATCACAGGCAATAAGAGCCGTAGGGGATACGCAGTATTTT. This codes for CATSQAIRAVGDTQYF.

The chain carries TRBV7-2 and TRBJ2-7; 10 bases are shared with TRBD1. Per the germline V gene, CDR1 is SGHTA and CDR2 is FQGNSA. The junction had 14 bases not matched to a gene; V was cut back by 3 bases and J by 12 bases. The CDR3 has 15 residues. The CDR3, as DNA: TGTGCCAGCAGCTTGGAAACTCCGGGACAGGGGTTCTTGTACTTC. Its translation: CASSLETPGQGFLYF.

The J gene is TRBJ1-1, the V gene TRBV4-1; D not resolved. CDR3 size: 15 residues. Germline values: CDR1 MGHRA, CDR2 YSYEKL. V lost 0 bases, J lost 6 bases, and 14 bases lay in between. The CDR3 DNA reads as TGCGCCAGCAGCCAAGATGGGAAGGGAGCGGCTGAAGCTTTCTTT. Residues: CASSQDGKGAAEAFF.

As DNA, the CDR3 is TGTGCCAGCAGCTTAGCCGGGGACACTGAAGCTTTCTTT. Its protein product is CASSLAGDTEAFF. The rearrangement joins TRBV11-3 to TRBJ1-1, with unresolved D. The CDR3 length is 13 residues. The ends were cut back, 1 base at V and 3 bases at J, with 6 bases in the middle. Germline lookup yields CDR1 SGHNT and CDR2 YENEEA. Complete variable domain (other parts from reference TRBV11-3 and TRBJ1-1): EAGVVQSPRYKIIEKKQPVAFWCNPISGHNTLYWYLQNLGQGPELLIRYENEEAVDDSQLPKDRFSAERLKGVDSTLKIQPAELGDSAVYLCASSLAGDTEAFFGQGTRLTVV.

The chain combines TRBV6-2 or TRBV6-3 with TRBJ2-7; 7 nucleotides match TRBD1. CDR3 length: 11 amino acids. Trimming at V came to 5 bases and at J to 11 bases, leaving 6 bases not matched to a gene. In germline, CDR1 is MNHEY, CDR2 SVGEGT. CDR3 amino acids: CASSQSDREYF. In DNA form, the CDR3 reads TGTGCCAGCAGTCAGAGTGACAGGGAGTACTTC.

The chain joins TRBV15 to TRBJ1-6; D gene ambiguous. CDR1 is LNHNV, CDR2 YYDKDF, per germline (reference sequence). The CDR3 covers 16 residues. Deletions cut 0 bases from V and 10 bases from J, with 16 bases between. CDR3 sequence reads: CATSRELGLAISPLHF. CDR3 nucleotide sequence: TGTGCCACCAGCAGAGAATTAGGACTGGCAATCTCACCCCTCCACTTT.

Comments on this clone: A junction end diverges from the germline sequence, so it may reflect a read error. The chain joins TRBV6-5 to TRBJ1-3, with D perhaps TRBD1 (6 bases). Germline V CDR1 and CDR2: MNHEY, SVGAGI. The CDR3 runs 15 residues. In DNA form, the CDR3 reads TGTGCCACCAGTCTGGGACAAATCTCTGGAAACACCATATATTTT. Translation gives CATSLGQISGNTIYF.

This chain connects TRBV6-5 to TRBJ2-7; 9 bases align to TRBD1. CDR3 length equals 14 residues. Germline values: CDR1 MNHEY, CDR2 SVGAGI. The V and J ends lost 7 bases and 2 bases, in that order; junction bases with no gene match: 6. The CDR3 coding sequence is TGTGCCAGCACTCCCTGGGACAGGGCCTACGAGCAGTACGTC. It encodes CASTPWDRAYEQYV.

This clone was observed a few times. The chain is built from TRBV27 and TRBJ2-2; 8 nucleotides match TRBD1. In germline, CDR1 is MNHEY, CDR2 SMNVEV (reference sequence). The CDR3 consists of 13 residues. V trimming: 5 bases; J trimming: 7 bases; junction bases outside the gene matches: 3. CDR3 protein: CASSRTGLGELFF. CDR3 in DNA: TGTGCCAGCAGTAGGACAGGGCTCGGGGAGCTGTTTTTT.

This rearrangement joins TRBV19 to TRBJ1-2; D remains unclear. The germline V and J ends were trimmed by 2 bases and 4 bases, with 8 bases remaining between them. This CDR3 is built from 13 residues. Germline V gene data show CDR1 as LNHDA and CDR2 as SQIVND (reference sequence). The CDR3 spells CASSISPGYGYTF. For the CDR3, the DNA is TGTGCCAGTAGTATAAGTCCAGGCTATGGCTACACCTTC. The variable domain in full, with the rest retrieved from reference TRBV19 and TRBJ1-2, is DGGITQSPKYLFRKEGQNVTLSCEQNLNHDAMYWYRQDPGQGLRLIYYSQIVNDFQKGDIAEGYSVSREKKESFPLTVTSAQKNPTAFYLCASSISPGYGYTFGSGTRLTVV.

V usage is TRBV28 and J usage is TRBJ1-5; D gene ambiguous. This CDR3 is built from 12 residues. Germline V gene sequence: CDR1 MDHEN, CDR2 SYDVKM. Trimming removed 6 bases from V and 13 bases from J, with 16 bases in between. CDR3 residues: CASSIRVEGQHF. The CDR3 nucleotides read TGTGCCAGCAGCATTCGGGTTGAGGGACAGCATTTT.

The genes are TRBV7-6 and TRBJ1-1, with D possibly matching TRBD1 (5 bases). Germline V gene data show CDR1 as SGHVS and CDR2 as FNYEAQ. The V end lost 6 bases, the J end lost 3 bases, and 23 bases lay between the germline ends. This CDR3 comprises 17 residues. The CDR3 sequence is CASSGGSGRAGDTEAFF. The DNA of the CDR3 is TGTGCCAGCAGTGGCGGTTCAGGCCGCGCGGGGGACACTGAAGCTTTCTTT.

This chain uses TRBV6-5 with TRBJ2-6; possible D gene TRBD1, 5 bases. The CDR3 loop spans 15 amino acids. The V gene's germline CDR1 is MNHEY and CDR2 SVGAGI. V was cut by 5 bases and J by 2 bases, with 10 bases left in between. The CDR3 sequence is CASSKTATGANVLTF. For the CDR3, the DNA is TGTGCCAGCAGTAAGACAGCCACTGGGGCCAACGTCCTGACTTTC.

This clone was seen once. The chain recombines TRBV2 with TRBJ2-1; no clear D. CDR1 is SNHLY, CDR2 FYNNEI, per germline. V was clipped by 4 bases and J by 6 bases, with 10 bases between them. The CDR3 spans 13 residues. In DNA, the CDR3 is TGTGCCAGCAGTGCAGGTAACCTCAATGAGCAGTTCTTC. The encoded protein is CASSAGNLNEQFF. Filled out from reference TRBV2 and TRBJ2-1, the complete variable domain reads EPEVTQTPSHQVTQMGQEVILRCVPISNHLYFYWYRQILGQKVEFLVSFYNNEISEKSEIFDDQFSVERPDGSNFTLKIRSTKLEDSAMYFCASSAGNLNEQFFGPGTRLTVL.

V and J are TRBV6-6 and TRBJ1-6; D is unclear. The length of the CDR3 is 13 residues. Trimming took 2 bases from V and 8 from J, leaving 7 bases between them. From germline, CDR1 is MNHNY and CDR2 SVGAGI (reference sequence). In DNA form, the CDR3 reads TGTGCCAGCAGTTACATCGTAGATTCACCCCTCCACTTT. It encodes CASSYIVDSPLHF.